The clone carrying this T cell receptor beta chain was observed once. Unique molecular identifiers were used to barcode this TCRbeta library. A single record per CDR3 protein comes from TCRdb applying MiXCR to the PCR reads. Of 580,000 or so distinct CDR3 sequences listed, around 23% are singletons. Per germline, CDR1 MDHEN and CDR2 SYDVKM. CDR3 length: 13 amino acids. These data come from a study of T-cell reconstitution after alpha-beta-depleted transplantation in children. The V gene is TRBV28, the J gene TRBJ2-7, with D possibly TRBD2 on 6 matching bases. This receptor was identified in a boy under two years old who had a stem cell transplant for acute myeloid leukemia, so the T cells may come from the graft donor. This sample comprised PBMCs, mostly from graft donor cells, obtained 360 days after TCRalphabeta/CD19-depleted stem cell transplant. Here the CDR3 reads CAALAIQEYEQYV. The CDR3 DNA follows: TGTGCTGCCCTAGCGATCCAGGAATACGAGCAGTACGTC.